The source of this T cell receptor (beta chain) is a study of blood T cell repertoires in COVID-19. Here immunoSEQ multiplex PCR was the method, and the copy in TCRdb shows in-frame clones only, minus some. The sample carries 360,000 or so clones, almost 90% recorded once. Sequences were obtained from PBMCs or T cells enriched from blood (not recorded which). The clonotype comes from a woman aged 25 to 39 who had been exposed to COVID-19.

The CDR3 coding sequence is TGTGCCAGCAGTGAAATCCATAGCAATCAGCCCCAGCATTTT. Protein product: CASSEIHSNQPQHF. The J gene is TRBJ1-5, the V gene TRBV6-1; D is ambiguous. Germline CDR1 MNHNS, CDR2 SASEGT. Trimming took 2 bases from V and 0 from J, leaving 5 bases between them. This CDR3 has 14 residues.